This T cell receptor beta chain was identified in a study of regulatory T cells in long-lasting Graves disease. Broader study findings: Persistent cases favored TRBV28, TRBJ1-2 and TRBJ2-5. Comparison showed that persistent patients shared more public clonotypes (roughly 2,700) than new patients (about 970).

Time point here: newly diagnosed GD, antithyroid drugs for less than 3 months. From RNA extracted from PBMCs, the TCR library was made. Building the TCR beta libraries relied on iRepertoire HTBI primers, and CDR3 regions underwent Arm-PCR. TCRdb used MiXCR to reprocess the multiplex PCR reads, holding one entry per CDR3 protein. The data contain some 340,000 distinct CDR3 sequences, over 9.5% of them singletons. This clonotype occurred a few times. What it recognizes is unknown. V lost 6 bases to trimming and J lost 3 bases, with 11 bases between them. Germline lookup yields CDR1 LGHNA and CDR2 YSLEER. The CDR3 covers 13 residues. This same sample was also taken into another study, of T cells in Graves' hyperthyroidism and ophthalmopathy.

The origin of this receptor is a woman aged 18 to 35 with Graves disease. The input for sequencing was peripheral blood mononuclear cells (PBMCs), taken at new diagnosis, from a patient treated with antithyroid drugs. J is TRBJ1-1 and V is TRBV4-3; possibly TRBD1 for D (5 bases). This CDR3 reads CASRSGQHTEAFF. CDR3 DNA sequence: TGCGCCAGCAGATCAGGGCAGCACACTGAAGCTTTCTTT.